The 30 T cell receptor beta chains reported below all come from one sample, sequenced in a study of PD-1 blockade in classical Hodgkin lymphoma. Time point denoted: cycle 4 day 1 (C4D1), after more than 5 weeks of nivolumab. Every single patient, without exception, relapsed after autologous stem cell transplantation, and brentuximab vedotin exposure varied. The study purified CD4+ T cells from thawed PBMCs using magnetic negative selection. The method was immunoSEQ multiplex PCR; TCRdb's version includes in-frame clones alone and lacks a portion of them. Of approximately 20,000 clones in the sample, roughly 85% are singletons; the top ten hold roughly 2.5%. This material consisted of CD4+ T cells from blood, taken before the fourth cycle of nivolumab. All receptors derive from a human donor with classical Hodgkin lymphoma.

This clone was seen a few times. This chain joins TRBV28 and TRBJ1-1; D is unclear. The CDR3 sequence is 14 residues long. CDR1 is MDHEN, CDR2 SYDVKM, per germline. Deletions cut 3 bases from V and 2 bases from J, with 10 bases between. The CDR3: CASSFRYGNTEAFF. CDR3 bases: TGTGCCAGCAGTTTTCGATACGGAAACACTGAAGCTTTCTTT.

J is TRBJ2-7 and V is TRBV19, with D perhaps given as TRBD1 or TRBD2 (5 bases each). Deletions cut 2 bases from V and 5 bases from J, with 19 bases between. Germline CDR1 LNHDA, CDR2 SQIVND (reference sequence). The CDR3 totals 16 residues. Written as DNA, the CDR3 is TGTGCCAGTAGTATAACCGGGGCCTCCAGGGCCAACGAGCAGTACTTC. Translating it yields CASSITGASRANEQYF.

This chain joins TRBV19 and TRBJ2-7, with D perhaps assigned TRBD1 or TRBD2 (5 bases each). V gave up 6 bases and J gave up 7 bases, with 22 bases separating them. The CDR3 contains 15 residues. Per the germline V gene, CDR1 is LNHDA and CDR2 is SQIVND (reference sequence). CDR3 nucleotide sequence: TGTGCCAGTAGGATATCACCGGGACCACGGAAAGAGCAGTACTTC. As protein: CASRISPGPRKEQYF.

This chain joins TRBV30 and TRBJ1-3; D is unclear. The CDR3 consists of 11 residues. Germline V gene data show CDR1 as GTSNPN and CDR2 as SVGIG (reference sequence). V shed 3 bases and J shed 2 bases, with 2 bases lying between them. The CDR3 sequence is CAWSAGNTIYF. CDR3 in DNA: TGTGCCTGGAGCGCTGGAAACACCATATATTTT.

The gene calls are TRBV19 and TRBJ1-1, with D possibly matching TRBD1 (6 bases). V shed 7 bases and J shed 3 bases, with 15 bases lying between them. The CDR3 sequence is 14 residues long. Per germline, CDR1 LNHDA and CDR2 SQIVND (reference sequence). The CDR3 sequence: CASTVRGGHTEAFF. CDR3 in DNA: TGTGCCAGTACCGTCCGGGGGGGCCACACTGAAGCTTTCTTT.

The chain combines TRBV6-5 with TRBJ1-2; D remains ambiguous. Trimming left V 6 bases short and J 6 bases short, with 14 bases between. The CDR3 contains 13 residues. Germline loops: CDR1 MNHEY, CDR2 SVGAGI. CDR3 in DNA: TGTGCCAGCAGAGCCATGGGCGGTGATGGCTACACCTTC. Translating gives CASRAMGGDGYTF.

The V gene is TRBV30, the J gene TRBJ2-1; D is ambiguous. The CDR3 loop spans 11 amino acids. The V end lost 0 bases, the J end lost 11 bases, and 8 bases lay between the germline ends. Germline CDR1 is GTSNPN and CDR2 is SVGIG (reference sequence). The CDR3 protein is CAWSVLAQQFF. CDR3 DNA: TGTGCCTGGAGTGTACTGGCTCAGCAGTTCTTC. Using reference TRBV30 and TRBJ2-1 for the parts outside the CDR3, the full variable domain is SQTIHQWPATLVQPVGSPLSLECTVEGTSNPNLYWYRQAAGRGLQLLFYSVGIGQISSEVPQNLSASRPQDRQFILSSKKLLLSDSGFYLCAWSVLAQQFFGPGTRLTVL.

The chain combines TRBV28 with TRBJ2-3; 10 bases map to TRBD1. Looked up from germline, CDR1 is MDHEN and CDR2 is SYDVKM. The V segment lost 4 bases and the J segment 1 base; nucleotides outside the gene matches: 5. The CDR3 is 16 residues long. CDR3 bases: TGTGCCAGCAGTTCAGCCGGGACAGGGGGCACAGATACGCAGTATTTT. Translating it yields CASSSAGTGGTDTQYF.

V and J are TRBV19 and TRBJ1-5; TRBD1 might be the D (5 bases). This CDR3 contains 14 residues. With 3 bases removed from V and 4 bases from J, the gap between germline ends came to 10 bases. The germline V gene encodes CDR1 LNHDA and CDR2 SQIVND (reference sequence). The CDR3: CASSMRGMNQPQHF. In DNA form, the CDR3 reads TGTGCCAGTAGTATGCGGGGGATGAATCAGCCCCAGCATTTT.

This clone was found once. The chain couples TRBV7-2 to TRBJ2-3, with D tentatively TRBD1 (6 bases). The V end was cut by 1 base, the J end by 5 bases, with 13 bases between. Looked up from germline, CDR1 is SGHTA and CDR2 is FQGNSA. There are 15 residues in the CDR3. The CDR3 DNA is TGTGCCAGCAGCTTAGGCAGGGGTTGGGTAGATACGCAGTATTTT. It codes for CASSLGRGWVDTQYF.

The V gene is TRBV19, the J gene TRBJ2-3; 7 nucleotides agree with TRBD1. V gave up 5 bases and J gave up 3 bases; unmatched junction bases: 11. There are 16 residues in the CDR3. Germline CDR1 and CDR2: LNHDA and SQIVND (reference sequence). CDR3 in amino acids: CASSLRQGTGTDTQYF. Written as DNA, the CDR3 is TGTGCCAGTAGTCTCAGACAGGGAACAGGAACAGATACGCAGTATTTT.

V is TRBV19 and J is TRBJ1-1; D uncertain. This CDR3 region has 11 residues. CDR1 and CDR2 (germline): LNHDA, SQIVND (reference sequence). The germline V and J ends were trimmed by 6 bases and 2 bases, with 4 bases remaining between them. CDR3 in DNA: TGTGCCAGTAGGTTCAACACTGAAGCTTTCTTT. It is translated as CASRFNTEAFF.

The V and J genes are TRBV5-1 and TRBJ2-5; D ambiguous. V was shortened by 0 bases and J by 2 bases, with 8 bases between the two germline ends. Germline V lookup: CDR1 SGHRS, CDR2 YFSETQ. CDR3 length equals 14 residues. The CDR3 nucleotides read TGCGCCAGCAGCTTGGCCAGGTCTCAAGAGACCCAGTACTTC. Translated, it gives CASSLARSQETQYF.

V usage is TRBV7-6 and J usage is TRBJ1-6; D uncertain. V lost 5 bases to trimming and J lost 8 bases, with 10 bases between them. The CDR3 contains 13 residues. The V gene's germline CDR1 is SGHVS and CDR2 FNYEAQ. This CDR3 reads CASSMGPDSPLHF. CDR3 sequence (DNA): TGTGCCAGCAGCATGGGCCCAGATTCACCCCTCCACTTT.

CDR3 protein: CSVDQTDTQYF. The CDR3 coding sequence is TGCAGCGTTGACCAGACGGATACGCAGTATTTT. The rearrangement joins TRBV29-1 to TRBJ2-3; D ambiguous. The germline V and J ends were trimmed by 3 bases and 6 bases, with 7 bases remaining between them. From germline, CDR1 is SQVTM and CDR2 ANQGSEA. This CDR3 region has 11 residues.

This chain joins TRBV5-4 and TRBJ2-1; 11 bases align to TRBD1. The length of the CDR3 is 16 residues. With V trimmed by 0 bases and J by 8 bases, 7 bases remained unmatched. Germline loops: CDR1 SGHNT, CDR2 YYREEE (reference sequence). CDR3 sequence: CASSLGTGGRTDEQFF. CDR3 bases: TGTGCCAGCAGCTTGGGGACAGGGGGCCGTACGGATGAGCAGTTCTTC.

The chain employs TRBV6-5 and TRBJ2-1; TRBD1 might be the D (6 bases). Germline V CDR1 and CDR2: MNHEY, SVGAGI. This CDR3 has 13 residues. The V end lost 7 bases, the J end lost 3 bases, and 10 bases lay between the germline ends. The CDR3 loop is CASKGVGYNEQFF. The CDR3 DNA reads as TGTGCCAGCAAGGGGGTGGGCTACAATGAGCAGTTCTTC.

This chain uses TRBV19 with TRBJ1-5; D gene ambiguous. Between the trimmed V and J ends, which lost 3 bases and 7 bases, there was a span of 13 bases. There are 14 residues in the CDR3. The germline V gene has CDR1 LNHDA and CDR2 SQIVND (reference sequence). CDR3 sequence (DNA): TGTGCCAGTAGTATTAGCCTGGGCGCACAGCCCCAGCATTTT. Translation: CASSISLGAQPQHF.

This clone came up once. The chain combines TRBV29-1 with TRBJ2-7, with 7 positions matching TRBD1. The CDR3 length is 13 residues. Germline V gives CDR1 SQVTM, CDR2 ANQGSEA. V dropped 4 bases and J dropped 4; count of bases not matched to a gene: 7. CDR3 region: CSVVGRGKYEQYF. Here the CDR3 DNA reads TGCAGCGTTGTGGGCAGGGGGAAATACGAGCAGTACTTC.

Note on this clone: One end of the junction varies from germline; a read error may be responsible. The chain uses TRBV4-1 and TRBJ2-5; TRBD1 matches 9 bases. CDR3 length: 16 amino acids. Germline-derived CDR1 and CDR2 are MGHRA and YSYEKL. The CDR3 spells CASSHEGGQGREAQYF. For the CDR3, the DNA is TGCGCCAGCAGCCACGAGGGGGGACAGGGAAGAGAGGCCCAGTACTTC.

The V and J genes are TRBV4-2 and TRBJ2-4; 16 positions agree with TRBD2. Germline V lookup: CDR1 LGHNA, CDR2 YNFKEQ. This CDR3 has 21 amino acids. Unmatched junction bases numbered 14, after V lost 3 bases and J lost 3 bases. The CDR3 protein is CASSHPTPSGLAGGVKNIQYF. DNA for the CDR3: TGTGCCAGCAGCCACCCTACCCCCTCGGGACTAGCGGGAGGGGTCAAAAACATTCAGTACTTC.

The rearrangement links TRBV29-1 to TRBJ2-1, with TRBD1 identical over 8 bases. CDR1 and CDR2 (germline): SQVTM, ANQGSEA. V shed 4 bases and J 3 bases; nucleotides not matched to a gene: 5. The CDR3 length is 14 residues. In DNA, the CDR3 is TGCAGCGTTGTAGAGGACAGGGTCTACAATGAGCAGTTCTTC. Its translation: CSVVEDRVYNEQFF.

This clone has more than one count but fewer than ten. The chain links TRBV13 to TRBJ2-1, with TRBD2 identical over 8 bases. The CDR3 spans 14 residues. Trimming took 5 bases from V and 2 from J; bases not matched to a gene: 2. Germline values: CDR1 PRHDT, CDR2 FYEKMQ (reference sequence). The CDR3 reads CASSTGLAYNEQFF. The CDR3 nucleotides read TGTGCCAGCAGCACGGGACTAGCCTACAATGAGCAGTTCTTC.

This clone has just a few counts. This chain joins TRBV4-2 and TRBJ2-7; D is perhaps TRBD1 (6 bases). Germline values: CDR1 LGHNA, CDR2 YNFKEQ. The CDR3 spans 15 residues. Trimming took off 2 bases at V and 3 bases at J, with 14 bases between the two ends. The CDR3 DNA is TGTGCCAGCAGCCAACAATTAACAGGGATCTACGAGCAGTACTTC. Residues: CASSQQLTGIYEQYF.

The V gene is TRBV5-4, the J gene TRBJ1-1, with D maybe TRBD1 (5 bases). V dropped 4 bases and J dropped 1 base, with 14 bases sitting between them. The CDR3 extends over 15 amino acids. The germline CDR1 and CDR2 sequences are SGHNT and YYREEE (reference sequence). CDR3 sequence reads: CASSPRQPTNTEAFF. As DNA, the CDR3 is TGTGCCAGCAGCCCGCGACAGCCCACGAACACTGAAGCTTTCTTT.

This chain links TRBV6-6 with TRBJ2-1, with TRBD1 identical over 7 bases. The V gene end was trimmed by 5 bases and the J gene end by 13 bases; junction bases not matched to a gene: 14. The V gene's germline CDR1 is MNHNY and CDR2 SVGAGI (reference sequence). The CDR3 totals 14 residues. The CDR3 loop is CASSPRGSSRTQFF. CDR3 sequence (DNA): TGTGCCAGCAGTCCCAGGGGGTCGTCTAGAACTCAGTTCTTC.

The J gene is TRBJ2-3, the V gene TRBV27, with 7 bases that match TRBD1. Germline V gene lookup returns CDR1 MNHEY and CDR2 SMNVEV (reference sequence). The CDR3 is 16 residues long. J gave up 2 bases and V 6 bases, and 11 bases lay outside the gene matches. The CDR3 is CASSPDRPKHTDTQYF. CDR3 sequence (DNA): TGTGCCAGCAGCCCGGACAGGCCGAAGCACACAGATACGCAGTATTTT.

This chain connects TRBV5-1 to TRBJ1-1, with 9 bases identical to TRBD1. The V segment lost 4 bases and the J segment 5 bases; nucleotides outside the gene matches: 9. CDR1 SGHRS and CDR2 YFSETQ come from the germline V gene. CDR3 size: 15 residues. The CDR3, as DNA: TGCGCCAGCAGCGGCGGGACAGGGAAGTTTACTGAAGCTTTCTTT. Translation: CASSGGTGKFTEAFF.

This chain links TRBV5-4 with TRBJ2-7; no firm D call. V lost 0 bases, J lost 10 bases, and 14 bases lay in between. CDR1 and CDR2 (germline): SGHNT, YYREEE (reference sequence). This CDR3 is built from 13 residues. The CDR3 region is CASSLAATVQQYF. The CDR3 DNA follows: TGTGCCAGCAGCTTGGCCGCAACAGTGCAACAGTACTTC.

V is TRBV7-2 and J is TRBJ2-1; TRBD1 agrees at 7 bases. The CDR3 contains 17 residues. From germline, CDR1 is SGHTA and CDR2 FQGNSA. Trimming cost V 4 bases and J 0 bases; bases outside gene matches: 9. CDR3 DNA sequence: TGTGCCAGCAGCTCCAGACGACAGGGTCTCTCCTACAATGAGCAGTTCTTC. Residues: CASSSRRQGLSYNEQFF.